A selection of T cell receptor beta chains follows, all from one sample in a study of early T cells in non-severe SARS-CoV-2 infection. TCRdb processed the 5' RACE reads anew with MiXCR; each CDR3 protein has one entry. The table lists about 33,000 distinct CDR3 sequences, 4.7% of them singletons, with 6.5% to 8.5% in the top ten. The sequenced material came from whole blood. The source is an adult who was a healthcare worker with PCR-confirmed SARS-CoV-2 infection or an uninfected control (not recorded which). Both conserved end residues are part of each CDR3. The D gene is left open where the match is weak. Part of the rows lack a size; the others show once, few, many or a class for expanded clones.

size: large; V: TRBV6-2/TRBV6-3; J: TRBJ1-1; D: NA; CDR3: CASSYQGTTEAFF; DNA: TGTGCCAGCAGTTACCAGGGGACCACTGAAGCTTTCTTT
size: many; V: TRBV20-1; J: TRBJ2-2; D: NA; CDR3: CSARESRQRVLTGELFF; DNA: TGCAGTGCTAGAGAAAGCCGGCAGCGCGTTCTCACCGGGGAGCTGTTTTTT
size: many; V: TRBV11-2; J: TRBJ2-5; D: NA; CDR3: CASNPGRYQETQYF; DNA: TGTGCCAGCAACCCAGGACGCTATCAAGAGACCCAGTACTTC
size: NA; V: TRBV7-9; J: TRBJ2-7; D: NA; CDR3: CASSSQGIYEQYF; DNA: TGTGCCAGCAGCTCACAGGGCATTTACGAGCAGTACTTC
size: many; V: TRBV11-2; J: TRBJ2-2; D: NA; CDR3: CASSLERNTGELFF; DNA: TGTGCCAGCAGCCTCGAAAGAAACACCGGGGAGCTGTTTTTT
size: many; V: TRBV11-2; J: TRBJ2-2; D: TRBD2; CDR3: CASSVTSGDANTGELFF; DNA: TGTGCCAGCAGCGTCACTAGCGGGGACGCGAACACCGGGGAGCTGTTTTTT
size: many; V: TRBV11-2; J: TRBJ2-2; D: NA; CDR3: CASSLERTGELFF; DNA: TGTGCCAGCAGCTTGGAACGCACCGGGGAGCTGTTTTTT
size: many; V: TRBV7-9; J: TRBJ2-7; D: NA; CDR3: CASSLGFPTGLKSGYEQYF; DNA: TGTGCCAGCAGCTTAGGATTCCCCACCGGACTAAAAAGCGGCTACGAGCAGTACTTC
size: many; V: TRBV5-1; J: TRBJ1-5; D: NA; CDR3: CASYTGRDHSNQPQHF; DNA: TGCGCCAGCTACACCGGAAGGGACCATAGCAATCAGCCCCAGCATTTT
size: many; V: TRBV7-2; J: TRBJ2-3; D: NA; CDR3: CASSLRAAEDTQYF; DNA: TGTGCCAGCAGCTTACGGGCTGCCGAAGATACGCAGTATTTT
size: many; V: TRBV6-6; J: TRBJ1-2; D: NA; CDR3: CASTPDGGRNGYTF; DNA: TGTGCCAGCACCCCCGACGGGGGGCGGAATGGCTACACCTTC
size: many; V: TRBV24-1; J: TRBJ1-4; D: NA; CDR3: CATSEGSGAYNEKLFF; DNA: TGTGCCACCAGTGAGGGATCAGGGGCCTATAATGAAAAACTGTTTTTT
size: many; V: TRBV30; J: TRBJ1-3; D: NA; CDR3: CAWSIFRGRGNTIYF; DNA: TGTGCCTGGAGTATTTTCAGGGGACGTGGAAACACCATATATTTT
size: many; V: TRBV5-1; J: TRBJ2-7; D: TRBD2; CDR3: CASSLAGGEQYF; DNA: TGCGCCAGCAGCTTGGCGGGGGGCGAGCAGTACTTC
size: NA; V: TRBV11-2; J: TRBJ2-6; D: TRBD2; CDR3: CASSPRTSATSFANVLTF; DNA: TGTGCCAGCAGCCCCCGGACTAGTGCTACCTCTTTCGCCAACGTCCTGACTTTC
size: few; V: TRBV12-3/TRBV12-4; J: TRBJ2-5; D: NA; CDR3: CASSLGTGKETQYF; DNA: TGTGCCAGCAGTTTAGGCACGGGGAAAGAGACCCAGTACTTC
size: many; V: TRBV6-5; J: TRBJ1-6; D: NA; CDR3: CATRGGSYNSPLHF; DNA: TGTGCCACCAGAGGGGGCTCCTATAATTCACCCCTCCACTTT
size: many; V: TRBV6-5; J: TRBJ2-4; D: NA; CDR3: CASQTRNIQYF; DNA: TGTGCCAGCCAAACGAGGAACATTCAGTACTTC
size: many; V: TRBV20-1; J: TRBJ2-1; D: TRBD1; CDR3: CSARRDRTTYNEQFF; DNA: TGCAGTGCTAGACGGGACAGGACAACCTACAATGAGCAGTTCTTC
size: NA; V: TRBV9; J: TRBJ2-7; D: NA; CDR3: CASSVGSGVGYEQYF; DNA: TGTGCCAGCAGCGTAGGATCGGGTGTGGGTTACGAGCAGTACTTC
size: many; V: TRBV14; J: TRBJ1-4; D: NA; CDR3: CASSGGHGVANEKLFF; DNA: TGTGCCAGCAGCGGAGGGCACGGGGTTGCTAATGAAAAACTGTTTTTT
size: many; V: TRBV27; J: TRBJ1-4; D: NA; CDR3: CASSPHGASNEKLFF; DNA: TGTGCCAGCAGTCCCCACGGGGCGTCGAATGAAAAACTGTTTTTT
size: many; V: TRBV19; J: TRBJ1-5; D: NA; CDR3: CASSPQDNQPQHF; DNA: TGTGCCAGTAGTCCACAGGACAATCAGCCCCAGCATTTT
size: few; V: TRBV7-3; J: TRBJ2-2; D: TRBD2; CDR3: CASSRTSGGRSNTGELFF; DNA: TGTGCCAGCAGCCGGACTAGCGGGGGCCGATCGAACACCGGGGAGCTGTTTTTT
size: few; V: TRBV10-1; J: TRBJ2-7; D: TRBD1; CDR3: CASSARGLEQYF; DNA: TGCGCCAGCAGCGCGAGGGGGCTCGAGCAGTACTTC
size: many; V: TRBV18; J: TRBJ1-6; D: TRBD1; CDR3: CASSTDRANNSPLHF; DNA: TGTGCCAGCTCAACTGACAGGGCCAATAATTCACCCCTCCACTTT
size: many; V: TRBV3-1; J: TRBJ1-1; D: NA; CDR3: CASSQEGRQRSNTEAFF; DNA: TGTGCCAGCAGCCAAGAAGGTCGGCAGAGGAGCAACACTGAAGCTTTCTTT